The next 17 T cell receptor beta chains were all read from a single sample in a study of control samples from healthy donors and cancer patients. Assay used: immunoSEQ multiplex PCR; TCRdb lists only in-frame clones, some missing. This sample carries tens of thousands of clones, 70% to 90% of them seen once, and the ten largest clones take roughly 6%. Material for sequencing was blood. The receptors were sampled from a man in his forties in good health.

The J gene is TRBJ1-4, the V gene TRBV2; D might be TRBD1 (5 bases). The CDR3 has 15 residues. Germline V gene data show CDR1 as SNHLY and CDR2 as FYNNEI. With 1 base removed from V and 8 bases from J, the gap between germline ends came to 14 bases. The CDR3 nucleotides read TGTGCCAGCAGTGAAGGAGTCGGGGGAACGGAAAAACTGTTTTTT. Amino acids: CASSEGVGGTEKLFF.

V and J are TRBV30 and TRBJ2-2; a weak D match, TRBD1 (6 bases). The CDR3 spans 12 residues. Germline CDR1 is GTSNPN and CDR2 is SVGIG (reference sequence). Trimming pared 2 bases from V and 6 bases from J, leaving 7 bases between. CDR3 in DNA: TGTGCCTGGAGTCAGGGGTCCGGGGAGCTGTTTTTT. Residues: CAWSQGSGELFF.

This chain links TRBV9 with TRBJ2-1; D ambiguous. V gave up 4 bases and J gave up 1 base, with 9 bases separating them. CDR1 SGDLS and CDR2 YYNGEE come from the germline V gene. The CDR3 is 14 residues long. CDR3 loop: CASSTAESYNEQFF. The CDR3 coding sequence is TGTGCCAGCAGCACAGCCGAATCCTACAATGAGCAGTTCTTC. Supplemented by reference TRBV9 and TRBJ2-1, the full variable domain reads DSGVTQTPKHLITATGQRVTLRCSPRSGDLSVYWYQQSLDQGLQFLIQYYNGEERAKGNILERFSAQQFPDLHSELNLSSLELGDSALYFCASSTAESYNEQFFGPGTRLTVL.

In DNA form, the CDR3 reads TGTGCCAGCAGCTTAGGAAGGGGGACCAGCTCCTACAATGAGCAGTTCTTC. Its protein product is CASSLGRGTSSYNEQFF. This chain links TRBV7-2 with TRBJ2-1; D might be TRBD1 (6 bases). This CDR3 has 17 residues. Germline lookup yields CDR1 SGHTA and CDR2 FQGNSA. V lost 1 base, J lost 0 bases, and 13 bases lay in between.

The chain is built from TRBV30 and TRBJ1-1; the D is unclear. This CDR3 spans 13 amino acids. Germline V lookup: CDR1 GTSNPN, CDR2 SVGIG (reference sequence). Trimming removed 2 bases at V and 0 bases at J, with 7 bases between. CDR3: CAWSNKMNTEAFF. DNA for the CDR3: TGTGCCTGGAGTAATAAGATGAACACTGAAGCTTTCTTT.

The genes are TRBV7-6 and TRBJ1-2, with a possible D match to TRBD1 (5 bases). Per the germline V gene, CDR1 is SGHVS and CDR2 is FNYEAQ. The length of the CDR3 is 13 residues. The V end lost 2 bases, the J end lost 6 bases, and 10 bases lay between the germline ends. In DNA form, the CDR3 reads TGTGCCAGCAGCTTACAGCTAGGGGATGGCTACACCTTC. This translates into CASSLQLGDGYTF.

V usage is TRBV7-6 and J usage is TRBJ2-2; 7 bases match TRBD1. Germline trimming cut 5 bases from V and 0 bases from J; bases unmatched to any gene: 6. The length of the CDR3 is 16 residues. Germline CDR1 is SGHVS and CDR2 is FNYEAQ. The CDR3 DNA is TGTGCCAGCAGCGAACGGGGACAGCCGAACACCGGGGAGCTGTTTTTT. This translates into CASSERGQPNTGELFF.

V usage is TRBV28 and J usage is TRBJ2-4; 7 bases agree with TRBD2. The CDR3 is 14 residues long. V lost 7 bases, J lost 3 bases, and 6 bases stayed unmatched. Germline loops: CDR1 MDHEN, CDR2 SYDVKM. The CDR3 protein is CASNREAGKNIQYF. DNA of the CDR3: TGTGCCAGCAACCGGGAGGCCGGCAAAAACATTCAGTACTTC.

V and J are TRBV2 and TRBJ2-1, with TRBD2 matching over 14 bases. The CDR3 is 17 residues long. Germline V CDR1 and CDR2: SNHLY, FYNNEI. V lost 6 bases and J lost 7; bases outside the gene matches: 11. DNA for the CDR3: TGTGCCAGCAGCCAGACTAGCGGGAGGGCCCCGGGGAATGAGCAGTTCTTC. It yields the protein CASSQTSGRAPGNEQFF.

The CDR3 bases are TGCGCCAGCAGCTTTATGAGAAGCTCCTACGAGCAGTACTTC. This translates into CASSFMRSSYEQYF. This rearrangement joins TRBV5-1 to TRBJ2-7; D is unresolved. The V gene lost 2 bases and the J gene lost 0 bases, with 9 bases spanning the gap. Per germline, CDR1 SGHRS and CDR2 YFSETQ. This CDR3 has 14 amino acids.

V and J are TRBV5-1 and TRBJ2-5; tentative D call: TRBD1 (6 bases). The germline V and J ends were trimmed by 4 bases and 2 bases, with 15 bases remaining between them. CDR1 and CDR2 from the germline V gene are SGHRS and YFSETQ. This CDR3 is built from 15 residues. This chain's CDR3 is CASSTRTVRQETQYF. As DNA, the CDR3 is TGCGCCAGCAGCACGAGGACAGTTAGACAAGAGACCCAGTACTTC.

This clone came up a few times. This CDR3 is also generated by other DNA sequences in the sample. The chain links TRBV3-1 (or the pseudogene TRBV3-2) to TRBJ1-5, with 7 nucleotides matching TRBD1. The V gene's germline CDR1 is LGHDT and CDR2 YNNKEL (reference sequence). V shed 1 base, J shed 0 bases, and the junction held 3 bases outside the gene matches. The CDR3 length is 16 residues. The CDR3 region is CASSQGQGNSNQPQHF. CDR3 sequence (DNA): TGTGCCAGCAGCCAAGGACAGGGCAATAGCAATCAGCCCCAGCATTTT.

The rearrangement joins TRBV5-1 to TRBJ2-7; D is tentatively TRBD1 or TRBD2 (6 bases each). V was cut by 4 bases and J by 5 bases, with 16 bases left in between. Germline lookup yields CDR1 SGHRS and CDR2 YFSETQ. The CDR3 consists of 14 residues. For the CDR3, the DNA is TGCGCCAGCAGCAGAGCAGGGGAGCGGGACGAGCAGTACTTC. This codes for CASSRAGERDEQYF.

The V call is TRBV7-9, the J call TRBJ2-7; unclear D gene. Looked up from germline, CDR1 is SEHNR and CDR2 is FQNEAQ (reference sequence). The V and J ends lost 7 bases and 3 bases respectively, with 7 bases between them. This CDR3 is 11 amino acids long. The CDR3 region has the DNA TGTGCCAGCACCGAAATCTACGAGCAGTACTTC. Translating it yields CASTEIYEQYF.

The chain uses TRBV9 and TRBJ2-1; tentatively, D is TRBD1 or TRBD2 (5 bases each). With 0 bases removed from V and 7 bases from J, the gap between germline ends came to 8 bases. Germline assignment: CDR1 SGDLS and CDR2 YYNGEE. This CDR3 spans 13 amino acids. This CDR3 reads CASSVGDGNEQFF. The CDR3 region has the DNA TGTGCCAGCAGCGTAGGGGACGGAAATGAGCAGTTCTTC.

V usage is TRBV10-3 and J usage is TRBJ2-2; 10 bases are shared with TRBD1. The J segment lost 7 bases and the V segment lost 5 bases, leaving 4 bases of the junction unmatched. The CDR3 totals 14 residues. Germline V gene sequence: CDR1 ENHRY, CDR2 SYGVKD. The DNA for the CDR3 is TGTGCCATCAGTAGAGGGACAGGGGACGGGGAGCTGTTTTTT. This encodes CAISRGTGDGELFF.

The gene calls are TRBV6-1 and TRBJ1-1, with a tentative D call TRBD1 (5 bases). The CDR3 contains 14 residues. Per the germline V gene, CDR1 is MNHNS and CDR2 is SASEGT. The V gene lost 3 bases and the J gene lost 4 bases, with 12 bases spanning the gap. This CDR3 is CASSDRGIITEAFF. The CDR3 DNA sequence: TGTGCCAGCAGTGATCGGGGGATTATCACTGAAGCTTTCTTT.